The 10 T cell receptor beta chains listed next were all sequenced from one sample in a study of beta chain features in type 1 diabetes. Every bit of the isolated RNA underwent reverse transcription, so sequencing read expressed TCRB transcripts. The method was immunoSEQ multiplex PCR; TCRdb's version includes in-frame clones alone and lacks a portion of them. The table records roughly 230,000 clones, 9.6% of them present only once. The sequenced sample was naive CD4+ T cells from blood. These receptors were taken from a woman aged 18-29 years in good health.

This clone has a handful of counts. V and J are TRBV19 and TRBJ1-2, with D tentatively TRBD1 (6 bases). There are 12 residues in the CDR3. Germline V CDR1 and CDR2: LNHDA, SQIVND (reference sequence). V dropped 9 bases and J dropped 1 base, with 9 bases sitting between them. CDR3 nucleotide sequence: TGTGCCAGCCAGGGGTATAACTATGGCTACACCTTC. It encodes CASQGYNYGYTF.

The CDR3 nucleotides are TGTGCCAGCAGCCTCGGACTAGCGGGGTTAGCGAACACCGGGGAGCTGTTTTTT. Amino acid sequence: CASSLGLAGLANTGELFF. This sequence joins TRBV7-6 and TRBJ2-2; 12 bases match TRBD2. The germline CDR1 and CDR2 sequences are SGHVS and FNYEAQ. This CDR3 contains 18 residues. V lost 5 bases, J lost 0 bases, and 7 bases stayed unmatched.

V gene TRBV25-1 combines with J gene TRBJ1-2, with a tentative D call TRBD1 (5 bases). V was shortened by 2 bases and J by 2 bases, with 15 bases between the two germline ends. The CDR3 spans 16 residues. Germline CDR1 and CDR2: MGHDK and SYGVNS. Written as DNA, the CDR3 is TGTGCCAGCAGTGAAGGGGCCACCTGGTACAACTATGGCTACACCTTC. It codes for CASSEGATWYNYGYTF.

This chain's CDR3 is CAISENSPGDTYNEQFF. The CDR3 coding sequence is TGTGCCATCAGTGAGAATAGCCCGGGAGATACATACAATGAGCAGTTCTTC. V usage is TRBV10-3 and J usage is TRBJ2-1; D possibly corresponds to TRBD2 (6 bases). CDR1 and CDR2 from the germline V gene are ENHRY and SYGVKD. V lost 2 bases to trimming and J lost 4 bases, with 18 bases between them. The CDR3 is 17 amino acids.

The chain joins TRBV11-3 to TRBJ2-7; 8 nucleotides align to TRBD2. Trimming took 2 bases from V and 5 from J; bases not matched to a gene: 5. The CDR3 has 14 residues. Germline CDR1 reads SGHNT; CDR2 reads YENEEA. CDR3 in amino acids: CASSLTGGNNEQYF. The DNA of the CDR3 is TGTGCCAGCAGCTTAACGGGAGGGAACAACGAGCAGTACTTC.

Only a few counts were recorded for this clone. The chain links TRBV9 to TRBJ2-2; tentative D call: TRBD2 (6 bases). V lost 6 bases and J 1 base, leaving 10 bases between the germline ends. This CDR3 region has 14 residues. Looked up from germline, CDR1 is SGDLS and CDR2 is YYNGEE. The CDR3 reads CASTAGRNTGELFF. As DNA, the CDR3 is TGTGCCAGCACCGCGGGAAGGAACACCGGGGAGCTGTTTTTT.

V usage is TRBV15 and J usage is TRBJ2-1; 8 bases match TRBD2. Trimming removed 4 bases from V and 9 bases from J; junction bases left unmatched: 8. The length of the CDR3 is 14 residues. Germline V gene data show CDR1 as LNHNV and CDR2 as YYDKDF (reference sequence). The CDR3 reads CATSKLADALEQFF. CDR3 coding DNA: TGTGCCACCAGCAAACTAGCGGATGCTCTTGAGCAGTTCTTC.

The genes are TRBV6-5 and TRBJ2-3; D is perhaps TRBD2 (5 bases). CDR3 length equals 14 residues. Trimming stripped 6 bases from V and 4 bases from J, with 14 bases between. Germline V gene lookup returns CDR1 MNHEY and CDR2 SVGAGI. The DNA of the CDR3 is TGTGCCAGCAGGTCCCCGGGGAGCGCAGATACGCAGTATTTT. Translated, it gives CASRSPGSADTQYF.

Many counts were recorded for this clone. CDR3 bases: TGTGCCAGCAGCCTCGGGCGGGGGAATTCACCCCTCCACTTT. Encoded protein: CASSLGRGNSPLHF. V gene TRBV7-9 combines with J gene TRBJ1-6, with D maybe TRBD1 (5 bases). Trimming took off 5 bases at V and 7 bases at J, with 12 bases between the two ends. Germline V gene lookup returns CDR1 SEHNR and CDR2 FQNEAQ (reference sequence). This CDR3 comprises 14 residues. Based on the CDR3 plus reference TRBV7-9 and TRBJ1-6, the full variable domain is DTGVSQNPRHKITKRGQNVTFRCDPISEHNRLYWYRQTLGQGPEFLTYFQNEAQLEKSRLLSDRFSAERPKGSFSTLEIQRTEQGDSAMYLCASSLGRGNSPLHFGNGTRLTVT.

The chain is built from TRBV1 and TRBJ2-7; TRBD2 is the table's D call, not checked against the DNA. TRBV1 is labeled a pseudogene. The CDR3 has 13 residues. CDR3 nucleotide sequence: TGCACCAGCAGCCAAGATCCGGGCTACGAGCAGTACTTC. Translation gives CTSSQDPGYEQYF.